The 10 T cell receptor beta chains presented below share a single source sample, sequenced in a study of graft-versus-host responses after intestinal transplantation. TCRdb's copy holds only in-frame clones and misses some; the assay was immunoSEQ multiplex PCR. The data show 90,000 to 150,000 clones, 90% to 95% seen once. No antigens are known for them. Material: unstimulated CD8+ T cells sorted from spleen or lymph node cells, obtained before intestinal transplant. These receptors came from a human donor who received an intestinal transplant.

This clone came up a few times. The gene calls are TRBV19 and TRBJ1-3; no firm D call. This CDR3 region has 13 residues. Germline CDR1 LNHDA, CDR2 SQIVND (reference sequence). V was clipped by 3 bases and J by 0 bases, with 3 bases between them. This chain's CDR3 is CASSIASGNTIYF. In nucleotides, the CDR3 is TGTGCCAGTAGTATCGCCTCTGGAAACACCATATATTTT.

Note on this clone: The junction and the germline gene differ at one end; a read error may be behind it. The J gene is TRBJ2-1, the V gene TRBV11-2; 7 nucleotides align to TRBD2. The germline V gene has CDR1 SGHAT and CDR2 FQNNGV. The CDR3 length is 13 residues. The CDR3 nucleotides are TGTGCCAGCAGCCTGGGGGACTACAGTGAGCAGTTCTTC. It translates to CASSLGDYSEQFF.

V gene TRBV11-2 combines with J gene TRBJ1-2; perhaps TRBD1 as D (5 bases). Between the trimmed V and J ends, which lost 5 bases and 7 bases, there was a span of 17 bases. Germline CDR1 reads SGHAT; CDR2 reads FQNNGV. The CDR3 loop spans 14 amino acids. The DNA of the CDR3 is TGTGCCAGCAGCCTTACGGAGGGACTTACTGGCTACACCTTC. This codes for CASSLTEGLTGYTF. Looking up the rest from reference TRBV11-2 and TRBJ1-2 gives the full variable domain: EAGVAQSPRYKIIEKRQSVAFWCNPISGHATLYWYQQILGQGPKLLIQFQNNGVVDDSQLPKDRFSAERLKGVDSTLKIQPAKLEDSAVYLCASSLTEGLTGYTFGSGTRLTVV.

The V and J genes are TRBV4-1 and TRBJ2-5, with TRBD2 matching 8 bases. Germline V gene data show CDR1 as MGHRA and CDR2 as YSYEKL. The CDR3 consists of 16 residues. V dropped 0 bases and J dropped 3; count of bases not matched to a gene: 6. The CDR3 bases are TGCGCCAGCAGCCAAGATGGCGGGAGGTTCAAAGAGACCCAGTACTTC. Protein sequence: CASSQDGGRFKETQYF.

V and J are TRBV7-9 and TRBJ2-1; TRBD2 aligns across 12 bases. This CDR3 contains 16 residues. Germline trimming cut 5 bases from V and 7 bases from J; bases unmatched to any gene: 9. Looked up from germline, CDR1 is SEHNR and CDR2 is FQNEAQ (reference sequence). This CDR3 reads CASSVRLAGVGNEQFF. The CDR3 DNA reads as TGTGCCAGCAGCGTTAGACTAGCGGGAGTAGGTAATGAGCAGTTCTTC.

The rearrangement links TRBV7-2 to TRBJ2-1; 9 bases are a match to TRBD2. In germline, CDR1 is SGHTA, CDR2 FQGNSA. The CDR3 has 13 amino acids. V shed 11 bases, J shed 7 bases, and the junction held 9 bases outside the gene matches. This CDR3 reads CALAAGGPNEQFF. CDR3 sequence (DNA): TGTGCCCTTGCTGCGGGAGGGCCGAATGAGCAGTTCTTC.

The chain recombines TRBV9 with TRBJ2-3, with 12 bases lining up with TRBD2. Looked up from germline, CDR1 is SGDLS and CDR2 is YYNGEE. The CDR3 runs 15 residues. V was pared by 4 bases and J by 5 bases, with 5 bases of the junction left unmatched. CDR3 nucleotide sequence: TGTGCCAGCAGCTCTAGCGGGAGGGCGGGAGATACGCAGTATTTT. Translated, it gives CASSSSGRAGDTQYF.

Only one count was recorded for this clone. The genes are TRBV2 and TRBJ1-2; no clear D gene. Germline CDR1 SNHLY, CDR2 FYNNEI. This CDR3 has 16 amino acids. V lost 3 bases, J lost 1 base, and 15 bases lay in between. CDR3 in DNA: TGTGCCAGCAGTGAGTCTTTGAGAGGCTTTAACTATGGCTACACCTTC. It yields the protein CASSESLRGFNYGYTF.

This chain links TRBV9 with TRBJ1-2; no definite D call. Trimming removed 0 bases at V and 4 bases at J, with 7 bases between. CDR3 size: 13 residues. Germline V gene data show CDR1 as SGDLS and CDR2 as YYNGEE. The CDR3 spells CASSVDGPYGYTF. CDR3 in DNA: TGTGCCAGCAGCGTAGATGGACCCTATGGCTACACCTTC.

The genes are TRBV4-1 and TRBJ1-1, with TRBD1 as a possible D gene (5 bases). The CDR3 extends over 15 amino acids. Deletions cut 1 base from V and 0 bases from J, with 9 bases between. Looked up from germline, CDR1 is MGHRA and CDR2 is YSYEKL. CDR3 coding DNA: TGCGCCAGCAGCCAAGTTAGGGGCTTGAACACTGAAGCTTTCTTT. Residues: CASSQVRGLNTEAFF.